Shown below are 28 T cell receptor beta chains from a single sample sequenced in a study of read filtering for tumor transcriptome and immune sequencing (dated by TCRdb to the early 2020s). TCRdb records Illumina HiSeq 4000 as the sequencer. The Immunoverse kit was used to build TCR libraries from 400 ng RNA, with molecular barcoded adaptors covering alpha/delta and beta/gamma chains. TCRdb trimmed public reads at Q25 via fastp, called clones via MiXCR and kept in-frame beta chains. Rows are combined by CDR3 protein, so each entry shows the most common genes and DNA. Within this sample are 57,000 or so distinct CDR3 sequences, with about a fifth of them counted one time only. Around 15% of the sample is taken by the ten largest. Sequenced material: a population of CD138-negative cells sorted from bone marrow. Reading the label with the study, this specimen's cell subset or site is: bone marrow mononuclear cells depleted of CD138+ plasma/myeloma cells by negative magnetic selection. These receptors were collected from a donor at least 40 years old with multiple myeloma.

This clonotype has a count of ten or more. The chain joins TRBV5-1 to TRBJ2-2; unclear D gene. Looked up from germline, CDR1 is SGHRS and CDR2 is YFSETQ. Between the trimmed V and J ends, which lost 0 bases and 0 bases, there was a span of 3 bases. The CDR3 has 14 residues. DNA for the CDR3: TGCGCCAGCAGCTTGGTCGCGAACACCGGGGAGCTGTTTTTT. Its protein is CASSLVANTGELFF.

Turning to this clonotype: A much bigger clone sits one base away, suggesting this may be a read error. The CDR3 does not end in the conserved phenylalanine or tryptophan, so this is likely a read error. This sequence joins TRBV12-3 or TRBV12-4 and TRBJ2-3, with TRBD2 matching over 8 bases. The junction had 6 bases not matched to a gene; V was cut back by 3 bases and J by 4 bases. This CDR3 spans 15 amino acids. CDR3 sequence reads: CASSFRSGSPDTQYS. CDR3 coding DNA: TGTGCCAGCAGTTTTAGGAGCGGGAGCCCAGATACGCAGTATTCT.

This clonotype was picked up many times. The chain is built from TRBV7-2 and TRBJ2-7, with D possibly TRBD2 on 6 matching bases. The CDR3 loop spans 14 amino acids. Trimming cost V 2 bases and J 6 bases, with 14 bases left between them. CDR1 and CDR2 from the germline V gene are SGHTA and FQGNSA. The CDR3 region has the DNA TGTGCCAGCAGCTTACCGGGAGTTGCTCCCGAGCAGTACTTC. It is translated as CASSLPGVAPEQYF.

A remark on this clonotype: At one of its ends the junction is not consistent with the germline gene, which may arise from a read error. The chain carries TRBV7-2 and TRBJ2-1; 11 positions match TRBD1. Germline-derived CDR1 and CDR2 are SGHTA and FQGNSA. The CDR3 runs 17 residues. CDR3 sequence: CANSLGRDRGIDNEQFF. In DNA form, the CDR3 reads TGTGCCAACAGCTTAGGTCGGGACAGGGGGATCGACAATGAGCAGTTCTTC.

A few counts support this clonotype. The chain couples TRBV6-1 to TRBJ1-5; D gene uncertain. Germline V gene lookup returns CDR1 MNHNS and CDR2 SASEGT. Trimming took 7 bases from V and 3 from J, leaving 19 bases between them. The CDR3 is 16 residues long. CDR3 sequence reads: CASTLILTGNNQPQHF. The CDR3 DNA reads TGTGCCAGCACCCTTATTCTGACGGGTAACAATCAGCCCCAGCATTTT.

This clonotype was seen repeatedly, ten times or more. The genes are TRBV20-1 and TRBJ2-5; 8 bases align to TRBD1. The germline V gene encodes CDR1 DFQATT and CDR2 SNEGSKA (reference sequence). The junction had 4 bases not matched to a gene; V was cut back by 6 bases and J by 1 base. The length of the CDR3 is 13 residues. The CDR3 here is CSAHGQGQETQYF. In nucleotides, the CDR3 is TGCAGTGCCCACGGACAGGGCCAAGAGACCCAGTACTTC.

Ten or more counts support this clonotype. The chain carries TRBV6-6 and TRBJ2-3, with 12 bases lining up with TRBD2. Looked up from germline, CDR1 is MNHNY and CDR2 is SVGAGI (reference sequence). The V and J ends lost 5 bases and 1 base, in that order; junction bases with no gene match: 1. This CDR3 has 15 amino acids. CDR3 in amino acids: CASSPSGRGTDTQYF. Here the CDR3 DNA reads TGTGCCAGCAGTCCTAGCGGGAGGGGCACAGATACGCAGTATTTT.

This clonotype appeared many times. This rearrangement joins TRBV7-9 to TRBJ1-5; no clear D gene. The V end was cut by 6 bases, the J end by 11 bases, with 14 bases between. The CDR3 runs 12 residues. CDR1 SEHNR and CDR2 FQNEAQ come from the germline V gene (reference sequence). The CDR3 protein is CASRKWRLAQHF. The CDR3, as DNA: TGTGCCAGCAGGAAATGGCGGTTGGCCCAGCATTTT.

This clonotype showed up many times. CDR3 bases: TGTGCCAGCAGCTTAGATCGACTAGCGGGTAACAATGAGCAGTTCTTC. Translation: CASSLDRLAGNNEQFF. The gene calls are TRBV7-9 and TRBJ2-1; 10 bases match TRBD2. The CDR3 spans 16 residues. V shed 1 base, J shed 5 bases, and the junction held 5 bases outside the gene matches. Germline V lookup: CDR1 SEHNR, CDR2 FQNEAQ (reference sequence).

The chain is built from TRBV5-1 and TRBJ1-1, with D perhaps matching TRBD1 (5 bases). CDR1 and CDR2 from the germline V gene are SGHRS and YFSETQ. Trimming pared 3 bases from V and 7 bases from J, leaving 13 bases between. This CDR3 region has 13 residues. The CDR3 region is CASSSQGSIEAFF. The CDR3 DNA sequence: TGCGCCAGCAGCTCGCAGGGATCTATTGAAGCTTTCTTT.

As for this clonotype: A much larger clone differs from this one at a single base, so this may be a read error. This chain uses TRBV7-4 with TRBJ2-3; D might be TRBD2 (6 bases). The CDR3 runs 18 residues. Germline V gene lookup returns CDR1 SGHVT and CDR2 SQSDAQ. Trimming pared 2 bases from V and 4 bases from J, leaving 22 bases between. CDR3 in amino acids: CASSLSSLLAECADTQYF. The CDR3 DNA sequence: TGTGCCAGCAGCTTAAGCTCCCTATTAGCGGAATGCGCAGATACGCAGTATTTT.

Concerning this clonotype: A junction boundary mismatches the germline segment, possibly from a read error. This chain links TRBV29-1 with TRBJ2-7; tentatively, D is TRBD1 (5 bases). Germline loops: CDR1 SQVTM, CDR2 ANQGSEA. This CDR3 contains 12 residues. The CDR3 reads CGVERGNYEQYF. CDR3 nucleotide sequence: TGCGGCGTTGAAAGGGGTAACTACGAGCAGTACTTC.

This clonotype occurred many times. This chain's CDR3 is CASRTYSTDTQYF. The DNA for the CDR3 is TGTGCCAGCAGAACCTACAGCACAGATACGCAGTATTTT. This chain connects TRBV2 to TRBJ2-3; D is undetermined. This CDR3 has 13 amino acids. The germline V gene encodes CDR1 SNHLY and CDR2 FYNNEI. Trimming pared 6 bases from V and 0 bases from J, leaving 7 bases between.

This clonotype appeared many times. The chain recombines TRBV10-2 with TRBJ2-3, with D possibly matching TRBD1 (5 bases). Trimming shortened V by 8 bases and J by 0 bases, and 12 bases separated the two germline ends. The CDR3 has 14 residues. Germline V gives CDR1 WSHSY, CDR2 SAAADI. The CDR3: CASRTTASTDTQYF. The DNA of the CDR3 is TGCGCCAGCCGGACGACAGCTAGCACAGATACGCAGTATTTT.

V gene TRBV2 combines with J gene TRBJ1-1; TRBD1 matches at 9 bases. Germline loops: CDR1 SNHLY, CDR2 FYNNEI. V was clipped by 4 bases and J by 5 bases; unmatched bases: 5. The CDR3 spans 14 residues. The CDR3 DNA reads TGTGCCAGCAGTGTTACAGGGGGCGTGACTGAAGCTTTCTTT. As protein: CASSVTGGVTEAFF.

The chain uses TRBV11-1 and TRBJ2-7, with D unresolved. This CDR3 is built from 12 residues. In germline, CDR1 is SGHAT, CDR2 FQDESV (reference sequence). V lost 2 bases, J lost 6 bases, and 8 bases lay in between. This CDR3 reads CASSLKGCEQYF. Written as DNA, the CDR3 is TGTGCCAGCAGCTTAAAAGGGTGCGAGCAGTACTTC. Based on the CDR3 plus reference TRBV11-1 and TRBJ2-7, the full variable domain is EAEVAQSPRYKITEKSQAVAFWCDPISGHATLYWYRQILGQGPELLVQFQDESVVDDSQLPKDRFSAERLKGVDSTLKIQPAELGDSAMYLCASSLKGCEQYFGPGTRLTVT.

The V gene is TRBV10-1, the J gene TRBJ2-2; TRBD1 aligns across 8 bases. This CDR3 is built from 13 residues. The ends lost 6 bases at V and 6 bases at J; junction bases unmatched: 3. Germline CDR1 WNHNN, CDR2 SYGVQD (reference sequence). CDR3 region: CASRGQAAGELFF. CDR3 in DNA: TGCGCCAGCAGGGGACAGGCCGCCGGGGAGCTGTTTTTT.

In regard to this clonotype: A far larger clone is a single base away, which makes a read error likely. The chain is built from TRBV11-1 and TRBJ2-1; TRBD2 is a possible D gene (6 bases). V dropped 5 bases and J dropped 5 bases, with 16 bases sitting between them. CDR1 is SGHAT and CDR2 is FQDESV in the germline V gene (reference sequence). The CDR3 runs to 15 residues. In DNA form, the CDR3 reads TGTGCCAGCAGCCCGTTGACTAGGTTAAACAATGAGCAGTTCTTC. It specifies CASSPLTRLNNEQFF.

Many counts were recorded for this clonotype. V usage is TRBV20-1 and J usage is TRBJ2-5, with no clear D. The CDR3 length is 13 residues. Germline-derived CDR1 and CDR2 are DFQATT and SNEGSKA (reference sequence). Trimming cost V 5 bases and J 5 bases, with 15 bases left between them. CDR3: CSAPLGQRETQYF. The CDR3 nucleotides read TGCAGTGCTCCCCTAGGCCAACGGGAGACCCAGTACTTC.

This clonotype has a count of ten or more. V gene TRBV29-1 combines with J gene TRBJ2-1; the match to TRBD2 covers 8 bases. The CDR3 length is 15 residues. The ends lost 4 bases at V and 7 bases at J; junction bases unmatched: 12. The V gene's germline CDR1 is SQVTM and CDR2 ANQGSEA. Here the CDR3 DNA reads TGCAGCGTTGGTGGGCTAGCGGGCCGTCCTAATGAGCAGTTCTTC. Translated: CSVGGLAGRPNEQFF.

This clonotype was counted many times. V usage is TRBV6-6 and J usage is TRBJ1-2; 9 bases line up with TRBD1. The CDR3 is 13 amino acids. V was clipped by 5 bases and J by 5 bases; unmatched bases: 3. The germline V gene encodes CDR1 MNHNY and CDR2 SVGAGI (reference sequence). CDR3 sequence reads: CASSPGTGYGYTF. The CDR3, as DNA: TGTGCCAGCAGTCCCGGGACAGGGTATGGCTACACCTTC.

A note on this clonotype: A read error may be the cause here, since a much bigger clone is one base away. The chain joins TRBV5-1 to TRBJ2-2, with D possibly TRBD2 on 5 matching bases. The CDR3 contains 16 residues. Germline CDR1 is SGHRS and CDR2 is YFSETQ. CDR3 region: CASSLGGPSGTGEPFF. The CDR3, as DNA: TGCGCCAGCAGCTTGGGAGGGCCGTCGGGCACCGGGGAGCCGTTTTTT.

This clonotype was seen at least ten times. V is TRBV19 and J is TRBJ2-2, with no clear D. V lost 0 bases, J lost 6 bases, and 11 bases lay in between. The germline V gene encodes CDR1 LNHDA and CDR2 SQIVND (reference sequence). CDR3 size: 15 residues. The CDR3 protein is CASSIDLSAAGELFF. As DNA, the CDR3 is TGTGCCAGTAGTATAGATCTATCCGCGGCCGGGGAGCTGTTTTTT.

This clonotype was recorded a few times. This sequence joins TRBV9 and TRBJ2-7; D remains unclear. Germline loops: CDR1 SGDLS, CDR2 YYNGEE. Trimming cost V 1 base and J 7 bases, with 15 bases left between them. This CDR3 has 14 amino acids. The CDR3 loop is CASSVSGELGEQYF. Here the CDR3 DNA reads TGTGCCAGCAGCGTATCCGGTGAATTGGGGGAGCAGTACTTC. The full variable domain, in which reference TRBV9 and TRBJ2-7 provide the parts outside the CDR3, is DSGVTQTPKHLITATGQRVTLRCSPRSGDLSVYWYQQSLDQGLQFLIQYYNGEERAKGNILERFSAQQFPDLHSELNLSSLELGDSALYFCASSVSGELGEQYFGPGTRLTVT.

This clonotype was recorded at least ten times. The chain joins TRBV4-2 to TRBJ2-1; the D gene is possibly TRBD1 (6 bases). Germline V lookup: CDR1 LGHNA, CDR2 YNFKEQ. The CDR3 is made up of 14 amino acids. V lost 0 bases to trimming and J lost 5 bases, with 8 bases between them. The CDR3 nucleotides are TGTGCCAGCAGCCAAGAACAGGGCCACAATGAGCAGTTCTTC. It specifies CASSQEQGHNEQFF.

This clonotype was observed at least ten times. The rearrangement joins TRBV3-1 to TRBJ2-7, with 11 bases lining up with TRBD2. Looked up from germline, CDR1 is LGHDT and CDR2 is YNNKEL (reference sequence). The ends lost 6 bases at V and 2 bases at J; junction bases unmatched: 6. The CDR3 consists of 15 residues. The CDR3 DNA reads as TGTGCCAGCAGTCAGATTAGCGGGGGGGCCTACGAGCAGTACTTC. It yields the protein CASSQISGGAYEQYF.

This clonotype was seen a handful of times. V usage is TRBV5-4 and J usage is TRBJ2-5, with D unclear. V lost 4 bases, J lost 2 bases, and 15 bases lay in between. CDR1 and CDR2 from the germline V gene are SGHNT and YYREEE (reference sequence). The CDR3 has 15 residues. CDR3 coding DNA: TGTGCCAGCAGCGGAACGGCAAGGGCACAAGAGACCCAGTACTTC. It is translated as CASSGTARAQETQYF.

On this clonotype itself: A far larger clone lies a single base away; this is likely a read error. The chain links TRBV11-3 to TRBJ2-3; 9 bases line up with TRBD2. The CDR3 has 15 amino acids. Germline assignment: CDR1 SGHNT and CDR2 YENEEA. CDR3 nucleotides: TGTGCCAGCAGCCCCGACAGCGGGGGGACAGATATGCAGTATTTT. It codes for CASSPDSGGTDMQYF.